This section outlines one T cell receptor beta chain sequence together with its context. Its antigen is currently unknown. Every patient with CD3G deficiency had evidence of autoimmunity. Patients aged 2 to 39 years had fewer naive and more memory CD4+ and CD8+ T cells. CD4+ cells were sorted into CD25-high CD127-low regulatory cells and CD25-low CD127-high conventional cells. The data were taken from a study of regulatory T cells. Study results and limitations: In CD3G-deficient patients, conventional CD4+ T cells were enriched for hydrophobic CDR3 residues at positions 6 and 7. In patients, unique TRB V-J pairs were restricted and V/J usage skewed, especially in Tregs.

The primer mix had 52 TRBV and 13 TRBJ primers. The assay was immunoSEQ multiplex PCR, and TCRdb's table has in-frame clones only and misses some. The sample holds around 32,000 clones, approximately 90% seen once. The CDR3 is made up of 14 amino acids. Germline-derived CDR1 and CDR2 are MNHNS and SASEGT. Trimming left V 0 bases short and J 5 bases short, with 10 bases between. The sequenced sample consisted of conventional CD4+ T cells sorted from blood. The J gene is TRBJ1-2, the V gene TRBV6-1; D is uncertain. This sequence was found in a person aged 18-30 years with CD3G deficiency. DNA for the CDR3: TGTGCCAGCAGTGAAGCGCCAAACGGATATGGCTACACCTTC. As protein: CASSEAPNGYGYTF.